The 17 T cell receptor beta chains below come from one sample, sequenced in a study of brain T cells in children with intractable seizures. Only in-frame clones appear in the TCRdb table, and some are missing; sequencing was by immunoSEQ multiplex PCR. The sample holds 60,000 to 85,000 clones, 90% to 95% seen once. The specimen was peripheral blood, collected at surgery. The receptors come from a boy younger than two with tuberous sclerosis and intractable seizures.

A single count supports this clone. As DNA, the CDR3 is TGTGCCAGCAGCCAAGGGGGACCTAATTATGAAAAACTGTTTTTT. This sequence encodes CASSQGGPNYEKLFF. This rearrangement joins TRBV4-2 to TRBJ1-4, with D maybe TRBD1 (5 bases). Germline lookup yields CDR1 LGHNA and CDR2 YNFKEQ. Trimming stripped 1 base from V and 6 bases from J, with 12 bases between. There are 15 residues in the CDR3.

The chain carries TRBV7-3 and TRBJ2-3; D possibly corresponds to TRBD2 (7 bases). V was pared by 3 bases and J by 2 bases, with 15 bases between. CDR1 is SGHTA and CDR2 is FQGTGA in the germline V gene. The CDR3 length is 16 residues. CDR3 sequence: CASSFWGGGLTDTQYF. In DNA, the CDR3 is TGTGCCAGCAGCTTCTGGGGCGGGGGCCTCACAGATACGCAGTATTTT.

The table lists this clone with a count of one. V usage is TRBV2 and J usage is TRBJ1-2, with no clear D. Trimming removed 5 bases at V and 2 bases at J, with 9 bases between. Per the germline V gene, CDR1 is SNHLY and CDR2 is FYNNEI. This CDR3 comprises 13 residues. CDR3 loop: CASSIQRNYGYTF. For the CDR3, the DNA is TGTGCCAGCAGTATCCAGAGGAACTATGGCTACACCTTC. The full variable domain, its missing parts supplied by reference TRBV2 and TRBJ1-2, is EPEVTQTPSHQVTQMGQEVILRCVPISNHLYFYWYRQILGQKVEFLVSFYNNEISEKSEIFDDQFSVERPDGSNFTLKIRSTKLEDSAMYFCASSIQRNYGYTFGSGTRLTVV.

J is TRBJ1-1 and V is TRBV3-1 (or the pseudogene TRBV3-2); D remains unclear. V was trimmed by 3 bases and J by 0 bases, leaving 11 bases between them. The CDR3 sequence is 15 residues long. In germline, CDR1 is LGHDT, CDR2 YNNKEL (reference sequence). This CDR3 is CASSHERAMNTEAFF. The CDR3 bases are TGTGCCAGCAGCCATGAGCGGGCCATGAACACTGAAGCTTTCTTT.

The V call is TRBV7-2, the J call TRBJ2-7, with 10 positions matching TRBD2. The junction had 13 bases not matched to a gene; V was cut back by 5 bases and J by 6 bases. CDR3 size: 16 residues. Per germline, CDR1 SGHTA and CDR2 FQGNSA. CDR3 sequence: CASSPRAGGMFFEQYF. CDR3 bases: TGTGCCAGCAGCCCAAGAGCGGGGGGGATGTTTTTCGAGCAGTACTTC.

The chain recombines TRBV5-4 with TRBJ1-2, with D tentatively TRBD1 (5 bases). V lost 1 base, J lost 4 bases, and 14 bases lay in between. In germline, CDR1 is SGHNT, CDR2 YYREEE (reference sequence). This CDR3 has 15 residues. The CDR3 loop is CASSLWAGGSYGYTF. CDR3 sequence (DNA): TGTGCCAGCAGCTTGTGGGCCGGGGGGAGCTATGGCTACACCTTC.

A few counts support this clone. The J gene is TRBJ1-5, the V gene TRBV19; D unresolved. Between the trimmed V and J ends, which lost 6 bases and 4 bases, there was a span of 7 bases. The CDR3 totals 12 residues. Looked up from germline, CDR1 is LNHDA and CDR2 is SQIVND (reference sequence). The chain's CDR3 is CASRPQNQPQHF. CDR3 coding DNA: TGTGCCAGTAGACCACAGAATCAGCCCCAGCATTTT.

The chain couples TRBV5-5 to TRBJ1-3, with D possibly being TRBD1 (5 bases). Germline V gene sequence: CDR1 SGHKS, CDR2 YYEKEE (reference sequence). The CDR3 extends over 15 amino acids. Trimming cost V 0 bases and J 6 bases, with 13 bases left between them. In nucleotides, the CDR3 is TGTGCCAGCAGCTTGGGTTCAGGGACCCAAAACACCATATATTTT. It specifies CASSLGSGTQNTIYF.

The J gene is TRBJ1-6, the V gene TRBV6-1; 8 bases map to TRBD1. V gave up 3 bases and J gave up 9 bases; unmatched junction bases: 10. The germline CDR1 and CDR2 sequences are MNHNS and SASEGT. The CDR3 length is 16 residues. In nucleotides, the CDR3 is TGTGCCAGCAGTGACCCCAACAGGGGGGCCATTTCACCCCTCCACTTT. It codes for CASSDPNRGAISPLHF.

The chain joins TRBV5-1 to TRBJ1-1; the match to TRBD1 covers 10 bases. J gave up 3 bases and V 0 bases, and 5 bases lay outside the gene matches. Germline V lookup: CDR1 SGHRS, CDR2 YFSETQ. This CDR3 region has 16 residues. The CDR3, as DNA: TGCGCCAGCAGCTTGGCTGCCGGACAGGGGGACACTGAAGCTTTCTTT. It codes for CASSLAAGQGDTEAFF.

The chain has TRBV25-1 and TRBJ2-7; TRBD1 aligns across 9 bases. Germline V gives CDR1 MGHDK, CDR2 SYGVNS. CDR3 size: 15 residues. Trimming cost V 2 bases and J 6 bases; bases outside gene matches: 8. CDR3 sequence (DNA): TGTGCCAGCAGTGAAACCGGGACAGGGTTCCCCGAGCAGTACTTC. Its translation: CASSETGTGFPEQYF.

J is TRBJ1-3 and V is TRBV5-1, with 7 nucleotides matching TRBD1. Germline loops: CDR1 SGHRS, CDR2 YFSETQ. The V and J ends lost 0 bases and 2 bases, in that order; junction bases with no gene match: 2. There are 15 residues in the CDR3. Written as DNA, the CDR3 is TGCGCCAGCAGCTTGGGGACAGGCGCTGGAAACACCATATATTTT. Amino acids: CASSLGTGAGNTIYF. Combining the CDR3 with reference TRBV5-1 and TRBJ1-3 gives the whole variable domain KAGVTQTPRYLIKTRGQQVTLSCSPISGHRSVSWYQQTPGQGLQFLFEYFSETQRNKGNFPGRFSGRQFSNSRSEMNVSTLELGDSALYLCASSLGTGAGNTIYFGEGSWLTVV.

V gene TRBV5-5 combines with J gene TRBJ1-3; possible D gene TRBD1, 6 bases. The CDR3 is made up of 15 amino acids. V shed 1 base and J shed 0 bases, with 8 bases lying between them. Germline CDR1 is SGHKS and CDR2 is YYEKEE (reference sequence). Written as DNA, the CDR3 is TGTGCCAGCAGCTTGAGGGGGAACTCTGGAAACACCATATATTTT. Its translation is CASSLRGNSGNTIYF.

The V call is TRBV18, the J call TRBJ2-1; a possible D gene is TRBD2 (5 bases). V was trimmed by 0 bases and J by 3 bases, leaving 30 bases between them. In germline, CDR1 is KGHSH, CDR2 LQKENI. CDR3 size: 22 residues. DNA of the CDR3: TGTGCCAGCTCACCACCGAATAGAAGGTGTGGTGAACGACCGGGGTTCTACAATGAGCAGTTCTTC. It is translated as CASSPPNRRCGERPGFYNEQFF.

The rearrangement links TRBV27 to TRBJ1-2; D is unclear. V was cut by 7 bases and J by 1 base, with 16 bases left in between. CDR3 length: 15 residues. Germline lookup yields CDR1 MNHEY and CDR2 SMNVEV (reference sequence). The CDR3 nucleotides read TGTGCCAGCACCCTCGATTCCAGGATTAACTATGGCTACACCTTC. Translating it yields CASTLDSRINYGYTF.

V gene TRBV19 combines with J gene TRBJ1-1; no definite D call. This CDR3 comprises 14 residues. Germline V gene sequence: CDR1 LNHDA, CDR2 SQIVND (reference sequence). Trimming stripped 2 bases from V and 0 bases from J, with 7 bases between. The CDR3 is CASSITYMNTEAFF. In DNA, the CDR3 is TGTGCCAGTAGTATAACTTACATGAACACTGAAGCTTTCTTT.

The gene calls are TRBV7-9 and TRBJ1-4; D unclear. In germline, CDR1 is SEHNR, CDR2 FQNEAQ (reference sequence). This CDR3 has 15 amino acids. V was cut by 5 bases and J by 5 bases, with 15 bases left in between. CDR3 sequence: CASSLTSGMNEKLFF. The DNA of the CDR3 is TGTGCCAGCAGCCTCACCTCGGGGATGAATGAAAAACTGTTTTTT.